The clone carrying this TCR beta chain appeared many times. Its target is not known. This sample stems from a study of naive and memory T cell subsets. Study results and limitations: Diversity fell and Gini index rose from naive through CM, EM, EMRA.

Germline CDR1 is SGHRS and CDR2 is YFSETQ. V was shortened by 2 bases and J by 3 bases, with 11 bases between the two germline ends. The CDR3 is 15 residues long. An equimolar mix of two oligonucleotides served as the beta constant-region primer for TRBC1 and TRBC2. TCRdb passed the UMI-ligation and nested PCR reads through MiXCR, listing each CDR3 protein once. The sample consists of 70,000 to 95,000 distinct CDR3 sequences, about 6.5% of them appearing once. The sequencing sample was made of central memory CD4+ T cells from blood. This clonotype originated in a human donor in good health. V and J are TRBV5-1 and TRBJ1-4; D gene unclear. CDR3 bases: TGCGCCAGCAGCTTTTCCCCGGGTGCTAATGAAAAACTGTTTTTT. Its protein product is CASSFSPGANEKLFF.